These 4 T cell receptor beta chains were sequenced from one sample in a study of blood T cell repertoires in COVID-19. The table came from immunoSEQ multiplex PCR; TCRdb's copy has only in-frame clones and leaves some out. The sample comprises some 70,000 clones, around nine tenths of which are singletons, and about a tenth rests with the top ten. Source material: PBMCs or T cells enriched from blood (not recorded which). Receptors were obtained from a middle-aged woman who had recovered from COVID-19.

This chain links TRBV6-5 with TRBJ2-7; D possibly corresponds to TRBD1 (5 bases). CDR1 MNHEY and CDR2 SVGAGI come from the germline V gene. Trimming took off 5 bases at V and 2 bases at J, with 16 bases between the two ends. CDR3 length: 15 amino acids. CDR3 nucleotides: TGTGCCAGCAGTCCCAGGGTTAGACTCGCCTACGAGCAGTACTTC. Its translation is CASSPRVRLAYEQYF.

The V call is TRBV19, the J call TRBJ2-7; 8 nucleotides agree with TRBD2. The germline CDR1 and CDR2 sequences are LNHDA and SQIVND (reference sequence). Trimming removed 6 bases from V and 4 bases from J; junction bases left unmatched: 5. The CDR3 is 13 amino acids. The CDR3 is CASRRGAFYEQYF. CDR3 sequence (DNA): TGTGCCAGTAGGCGGGGGGCCTTTTACGAGCAGTACTTC.

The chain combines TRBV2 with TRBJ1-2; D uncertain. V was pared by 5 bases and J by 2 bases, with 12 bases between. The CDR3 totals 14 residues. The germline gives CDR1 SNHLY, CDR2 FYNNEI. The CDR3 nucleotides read TGTGCCAGCAGTACCGGAGGACCGAACTATGGCTACACCTTC. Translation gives CASSTGGPNYGYTF.

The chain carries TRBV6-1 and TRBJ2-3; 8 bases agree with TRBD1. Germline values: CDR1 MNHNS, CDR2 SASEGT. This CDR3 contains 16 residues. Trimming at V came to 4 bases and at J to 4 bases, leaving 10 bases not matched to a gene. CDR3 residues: CASSAPGQGSADTQYF. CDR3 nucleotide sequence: TGTGCCAGCAGTGCGCCAGGACAGGGATCAGCAGATACGCAGTATTTT.